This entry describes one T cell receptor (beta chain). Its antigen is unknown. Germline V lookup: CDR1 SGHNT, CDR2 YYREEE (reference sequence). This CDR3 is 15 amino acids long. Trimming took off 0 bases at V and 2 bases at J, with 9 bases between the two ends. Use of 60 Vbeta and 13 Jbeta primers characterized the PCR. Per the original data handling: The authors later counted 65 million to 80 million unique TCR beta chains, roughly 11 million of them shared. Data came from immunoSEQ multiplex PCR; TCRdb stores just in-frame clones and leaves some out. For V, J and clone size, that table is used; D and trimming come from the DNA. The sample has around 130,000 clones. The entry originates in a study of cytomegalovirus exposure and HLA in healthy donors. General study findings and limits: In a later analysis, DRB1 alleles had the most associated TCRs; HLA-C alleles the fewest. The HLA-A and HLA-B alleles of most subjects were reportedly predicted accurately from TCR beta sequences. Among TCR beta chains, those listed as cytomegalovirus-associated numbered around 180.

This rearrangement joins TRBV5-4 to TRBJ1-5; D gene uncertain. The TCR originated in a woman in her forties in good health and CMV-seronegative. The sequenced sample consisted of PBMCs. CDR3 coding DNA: TGTGCCAGCAGCTTGGGGGCTCCGGGCAATCAGCCCCAGCATTTT. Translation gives CASSLGAPGNQPQHF.